This TCR beta chain was obtained from a study of T cell repertoires in cytomegalovirus infection. Study-level information: Public TCR beta signatures provided an indication of both CMV infection and a matching HLA type. Study conclusions and caveats: HLA-C-restricted CMV-specific TCR beta clonotypes were dominant in the ex vivo response. Individuals carrying CMV plus the relevant HLA were identified by cumulative frequency of public TCR beta families.

TCRdb analysed the reads with MiXCR anew, one entry per CDR3 protein. This table has 680,000 or so distinct CDR3 sequences, less than 40% appearing once. The CDR3 consists of 16 residues. Trimming took 2 bases from V and 5 from J; bases not matched to a gene: 6. Germline loops: CDR1 MGHRA, CDR2 YSYEKL. This clonotype was observed a few times. Its antigen is not identified. The source is a human donor in good health (CMV status not recorded). Some clones in this sample may be carry-over from other donors' samples. The chain recombines TRBV4-1 with TRBJ1-6, with 7 bases that match TRBD1. The sequenced sample consisted of PBMCs. The CDR3 DNA reads TGCGCCAGCAGCCAACGACGGGACAGTGATAATTCACCCCTCCACTTT. Amino acids: CASSQRRDSDNSPLHF.